The following is a T cell receptor beta chain sequence with its context. Antigen unknown. The data were produced by immunoSEQ multiplex PCR, yet TCRdb's version contains in-frame clones alone and is incomplete. The table lists fewer than 400,000 clones, 88% of them singletons. Treatment: approximately 18 received Ad26.COV2.S at low or high dose, single or two shots; roughly five received placebo; per-sample allocation not given. The study sampled participants on day 63 after the first vaccine or placebo injection. Adults aged 18-55 years in Boston included the donor. In the vaccine, an Ad26 vector expressed the SARS-CoV-2 spike of the Wuhan strain. The data were obtained in a study of Ad26.COV2.S vaccination and SARS-CoV-2 variants. From germline, CDR1 is LGHDT and CDR2 YNNKEL (reference sequence). The CDR3 length is 14 residues. Trimming cost V 4 bases and J 9 bases; bases outside gene matches: 8. Overall study findings and caveats: In vaccinated individuals, spike-specific CD8+ and CD4+ T cell responses reportedly displayed substantial breadth. While placebo recipients had lower spike-specific TCR breadth, vaccine recipients had more.

The sample in question was peripheral blood, obtained in a trial of Ad26.COV2.S vaccine versus placebo. This chain connects TRBV3-1 (or the pseudogene TRBV3-2) to TRBJ2-1; 8 bases agree with TRBD2. This receptor was taken from a person between 18 and 65 years old who received the Ad26.COV2.S COVID-19 vaccine or a placebo. The CDR3 sequence: CASSLAGLGGEQFF. The CDR3 DNA follows: TGTGCCAGCAGCCTAGCGGGGCTAGGGGGTGAGCAGTTCTTC.